This T cell receptor beta chain was identified in a study of breast tumors, draining lymph nodes, adjacent tissues. Concerning this clonotype itself: Its ends do not fully match the called genes, so a read error is possible.

Germline V gene sequence: CDR1 SGHTA, CDR2 FQGTGA. This CDR3 region has 14 residues. From the multiplex PCR reads, TCRdb called clonotypes with MiXCR, one entry per CDR3 protein. The table has roughly 19,000 distinct CDR3 sequences, about half seen once. The rearrangement links TRBV7-3 to TRBJ2-3, with TRBD1 identical over 9 bases. The sequencing input was breast tumor tissue. The TCR sequence derives from a female donor with breast cancer. Some clones in this sample may be carry-over from other donors' samples. CDR3 bases: TGTGCCAGCAGCAAGGACAGGGGTCGCGATAAGCAGTATTTT. Amino acid sequence: CASSKDRGRDKQYF.